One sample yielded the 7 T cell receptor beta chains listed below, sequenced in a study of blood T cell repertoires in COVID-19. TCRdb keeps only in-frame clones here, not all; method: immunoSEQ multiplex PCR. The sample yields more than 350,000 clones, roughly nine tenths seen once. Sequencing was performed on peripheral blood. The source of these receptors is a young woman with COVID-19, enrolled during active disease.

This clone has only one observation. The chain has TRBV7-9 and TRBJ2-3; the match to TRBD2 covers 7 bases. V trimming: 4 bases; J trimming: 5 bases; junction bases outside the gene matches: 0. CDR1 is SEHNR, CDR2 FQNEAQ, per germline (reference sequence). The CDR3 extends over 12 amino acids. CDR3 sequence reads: CASSSGGDTQYF. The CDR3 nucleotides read TGTGCCAGCAGCTCGGGGGGAGATACGCAGTATTTT.

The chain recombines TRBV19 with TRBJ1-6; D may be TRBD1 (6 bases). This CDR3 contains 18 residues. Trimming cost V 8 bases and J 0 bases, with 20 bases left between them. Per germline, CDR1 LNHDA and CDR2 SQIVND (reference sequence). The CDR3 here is CASHRRKRGTSYNSPLHF. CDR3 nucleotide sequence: TGTGCCAGTCACAGGCGAAAAAGGGGGACCTCCTATAATTCACCCCTCCACTTT.

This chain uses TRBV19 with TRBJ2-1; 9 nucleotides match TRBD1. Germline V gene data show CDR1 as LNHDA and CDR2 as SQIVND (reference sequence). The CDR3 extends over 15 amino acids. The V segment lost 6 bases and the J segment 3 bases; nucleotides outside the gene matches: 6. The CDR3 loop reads CASRGGQGVYNEQFF. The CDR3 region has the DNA TGTGCCAGTAGGGGGGGACAGGGCGTCTACAATGAGCAGTTCTTC.

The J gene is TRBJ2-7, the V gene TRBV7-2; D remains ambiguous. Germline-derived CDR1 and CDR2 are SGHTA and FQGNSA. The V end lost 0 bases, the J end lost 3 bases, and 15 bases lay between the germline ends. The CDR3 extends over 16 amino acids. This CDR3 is CASSLAVQKRLYEQYF. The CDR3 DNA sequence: TGTGCCAGCAGCTTAGCGGTTCAGAAGAGGCTCTACGAGCAGTACTTC.

The CDR3, as DNA: TGTGCCAGCAGCCCGCACAGGGGAGGCTACGAGCAGTACTTC. Protein sequence: CASSPHRGGYEQYF. This rearrangement joins TRBV7-9 to TRBJ2-7; D perhaps matches TRBD1 (7 bases). V was cut by 5 bases and J by 3 bases, with 14 bases left in between. Germline assignment: CDR1 SEHNR and CDR2 FQNEAQ (reference sequence). This CDR3 comprises 14 residues.

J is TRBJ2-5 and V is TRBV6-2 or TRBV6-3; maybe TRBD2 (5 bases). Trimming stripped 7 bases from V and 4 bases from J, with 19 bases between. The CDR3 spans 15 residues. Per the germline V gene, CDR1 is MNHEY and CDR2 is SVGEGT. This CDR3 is CASTPYGIGRETQYF. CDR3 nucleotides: TGTGCCAGCACCCCCTACGGGATCGGTCGAGAGACCCAGTACTTC.

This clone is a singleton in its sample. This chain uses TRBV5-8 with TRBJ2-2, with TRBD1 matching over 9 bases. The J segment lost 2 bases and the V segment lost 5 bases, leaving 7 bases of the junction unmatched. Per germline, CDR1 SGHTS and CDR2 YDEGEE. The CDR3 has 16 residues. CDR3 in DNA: TGTGCCAGCAGGCCCGGGACAGGGATTAACACCGGGGAGCTGTTTTTT. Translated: CASRPGTGINTGELFF.